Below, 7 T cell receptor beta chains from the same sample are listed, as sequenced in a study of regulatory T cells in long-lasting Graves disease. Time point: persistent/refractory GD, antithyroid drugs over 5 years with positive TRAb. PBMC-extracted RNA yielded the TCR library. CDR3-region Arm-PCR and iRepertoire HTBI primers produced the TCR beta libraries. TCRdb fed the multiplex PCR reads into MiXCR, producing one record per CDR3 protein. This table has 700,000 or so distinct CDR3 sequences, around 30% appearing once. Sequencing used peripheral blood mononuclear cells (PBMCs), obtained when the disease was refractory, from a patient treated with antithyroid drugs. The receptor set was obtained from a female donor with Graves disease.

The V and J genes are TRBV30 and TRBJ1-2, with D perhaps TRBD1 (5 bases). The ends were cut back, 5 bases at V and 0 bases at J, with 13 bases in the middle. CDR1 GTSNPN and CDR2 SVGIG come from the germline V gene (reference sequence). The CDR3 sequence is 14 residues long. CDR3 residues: CAWGGEPSNYGYTF. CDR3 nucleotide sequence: TGTGCCTGGGGAGGGGAGCCATCTAACTATGGCTACACCTTC.

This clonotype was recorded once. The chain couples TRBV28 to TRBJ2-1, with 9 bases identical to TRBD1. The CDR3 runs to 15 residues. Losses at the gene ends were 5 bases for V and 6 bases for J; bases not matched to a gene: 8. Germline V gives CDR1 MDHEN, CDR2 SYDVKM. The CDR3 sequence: CASSLGTGWGNEQFF. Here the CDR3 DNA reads TGTGCCAGCAGTCTCGGGACAGGGTGGGGCAATGAGCAGTTCTTC.

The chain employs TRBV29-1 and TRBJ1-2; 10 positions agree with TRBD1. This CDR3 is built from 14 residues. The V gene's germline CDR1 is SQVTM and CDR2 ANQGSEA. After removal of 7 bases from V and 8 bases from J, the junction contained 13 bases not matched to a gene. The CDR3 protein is CSGAYPGQGTGYTF. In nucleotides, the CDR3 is TGCAGCGGGGCTTACCCGGGACAGGGGACCGGCTACACCTTC.

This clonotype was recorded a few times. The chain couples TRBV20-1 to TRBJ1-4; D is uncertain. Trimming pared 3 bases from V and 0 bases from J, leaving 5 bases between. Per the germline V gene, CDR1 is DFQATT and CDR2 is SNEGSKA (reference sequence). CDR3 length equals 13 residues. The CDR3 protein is CSARHATNEKLFF. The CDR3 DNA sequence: TGCAGTGCTAGGCATGCAACTAATGAAAAACTGTTTTTT.

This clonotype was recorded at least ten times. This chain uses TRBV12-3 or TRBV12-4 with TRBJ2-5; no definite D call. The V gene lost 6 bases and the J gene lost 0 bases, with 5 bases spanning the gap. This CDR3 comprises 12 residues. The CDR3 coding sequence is TGTGCCAGCAGCGAGTACCAAGAGACCCAGTACTTC. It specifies CASSEYQETQYF.

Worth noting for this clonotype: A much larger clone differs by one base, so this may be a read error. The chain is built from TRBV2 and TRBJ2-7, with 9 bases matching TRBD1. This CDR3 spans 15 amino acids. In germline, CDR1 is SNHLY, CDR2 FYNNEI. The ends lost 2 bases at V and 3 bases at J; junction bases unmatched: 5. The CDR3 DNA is TGTGCCAGCAGTGAATCAGGACAGGGGTTCTACGAGCAGTACTTC. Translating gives CASSESGQGFYEQYF.

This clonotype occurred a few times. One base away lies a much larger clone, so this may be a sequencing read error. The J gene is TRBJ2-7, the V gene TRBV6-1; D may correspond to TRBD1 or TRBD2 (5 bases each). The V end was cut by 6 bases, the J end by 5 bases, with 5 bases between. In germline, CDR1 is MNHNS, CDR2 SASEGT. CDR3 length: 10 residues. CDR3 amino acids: CASRGDEQYF. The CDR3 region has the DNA TGTGCCAGCAGGGGGGACGAGCAGTACTTC.